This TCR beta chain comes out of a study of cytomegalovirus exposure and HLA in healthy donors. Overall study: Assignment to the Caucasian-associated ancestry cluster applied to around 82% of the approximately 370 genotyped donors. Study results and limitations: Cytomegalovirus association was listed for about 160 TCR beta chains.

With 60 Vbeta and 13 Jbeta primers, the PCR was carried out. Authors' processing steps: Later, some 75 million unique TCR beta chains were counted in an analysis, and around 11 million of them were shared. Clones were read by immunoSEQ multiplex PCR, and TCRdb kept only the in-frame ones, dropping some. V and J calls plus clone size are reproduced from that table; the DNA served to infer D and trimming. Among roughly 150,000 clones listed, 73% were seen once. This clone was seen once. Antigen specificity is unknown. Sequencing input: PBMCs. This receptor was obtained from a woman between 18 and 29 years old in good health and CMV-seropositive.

The chain's CDR3 is CASSSRGELPPNEQFF. In DNA, the CDR3 is TGTGCCAGCAGTTCCAGGGGTGAACTGCCTCCGAATGAGCAGTTCTTC. The chain carries TRBV27 and TRBJ2-1; perhaps TRBD1 as D (6 bases). CDR1 and CDR2 from the germline V gene are MNHEY and SMNVEV (reference sequence). Trimming removed 4 bases from V and 7 bases from J, with 20 bases in between. This CDR3 has 16 amino acids.